These T cell receptor beta chains were read from a single sample in a study. TCRdb reprocessed the 5' RACE reads via MiXCR and lists one record per CDR3 protein. This table holds about 840 distinct CDR3 sequences, about 9.3% found once. The material sequenced was total memory T cells from blood PBMCs. The receptors derive from a male donor with HIV. CDR3s include the opening cysteine and the closing phenylalanine or tryptophan.

CDR3aa	v_gene	j_gene
CASSLTPQETQYF	TRBV7-2	TRBJ2-5
CASSSGQGARVYNEQFF	TRBV5-1	TRBJ2-1
CAISESSTGGNYGYTF	TRBV10-3	TRBJ1-2
CASSLGQGGSAKNIQYF	TRBV11-3	TRBJ2-4
CAWTKQGGTNEQFF	TRBV30	TRBJ2-1
CASSSFARGRTEAFF	TRBV6-5	TRBJ1-1
CASSSPGQRTDTQYF	TRBV5-1	TRBJ2-3
CATRGAKQGPQGYNEQFF	TRBV10-3	TRBJ2-1
CASSRQGAGEPQHF	TRBV6-2/TRBV6-3	TRBJ1-5
CASSPNHPNTEAFF	TRBV13	TRBJ1-1
CASTQSYRLVNEQFF	TRBV12-3/TRBV12-4	TRBJ2-1
CASSIGLGVRGYNEQFF	TRBV19	TRBJ2-1
CATSRGLGQGARYTF	TRBV15	TRBJ1-2
CATLWGGVNEQFF	TRBV6-1	TRBJ2-1
CASSLGGLNTDTQYF	TRBV5-4	TRBJ2-3